This T cell receptor beta chain was profiled in a study of cytomegalovirus exposure and HLA in healthy donors (dated by TCRdb to 2016 to 2017). The study in broad terms: An earlier analysis of approximately 640 of the donors reported 250 to 350 Gb of sequence data and 120 million or so unique TCR beta sequences from about 200 million T cells. Approximately 300 gigabases of sequencing data and about 92 million unique TCR sequences made up an early release that covered nearly 650 HLA-typed donors. Among the roughly 430 genotyped donors, around 79% belonged to the genetic ancestry cluster associated with self-reported Caucasian donors. The aim of the study was to test whether cataloging public T cell receptors could identify signatures of past pathogen exposure. The study used immunosequencing to profile the T cell repertoires of hundreds of subjects and linked those repertoires to cytomegalovirus serostatus. A separate validation cohort of approximately 120 different subjects was used in addition to the approximately 670-subject first cohort. To predict cytomegalovirus infection status, the study brought together high-throughput TCR immunosequencing, statistical association of individual TCRs with disease status, and machine learning. A later analysis re-examined previously published TCR beta repertoires from hundreds of donors and added high-resolution HLA genotyping to investigate patterns of TCR occurrence. The later analysis used no new phenotypic data to find candidate immune exposures, relying instead on TCR beta sequences and their occurrence across donors. An earlier analysis of 500 to 750 of the donors applied high-throughput TCR beta sequencing to assess whether each TCR beta V gene segment acted as functional or pseudogenic. Alongside the repertoire data, information on donor age, sex, ethnicity and CMV serostatus was compiled. A later genetic analysis used genome-wide SNP genotypes for about 55% of the 666 donors, treating that subset as a discovery cohort. Every discovery cohort repertoire had been produced on one sequencing platform. Class I and class II HLA loci were covered by the typing at four-digit resolution. Typing coverage varied by locus: roughly 629-640 donors for A, B, C, DRB1 and DQB1; approximately 500 for DQA1; over 600 for DPA1; under 490 for DPB1. Four or five DR-DQ haplotypes were handled as single units for association and clustering because linkage in the cohort was strong. Among about 400 genotyped donors of the cohort, an average of roughly 230,000 unique TCR beta nucleotide sequences was sequenced per donor, of which 15% to 20% were non-productive.

The CDR3 contains 13 residues, cysteine and phenylalanine counted. The kept DNA is CDR3 alone, 39 bases in frame from the first base. V is cut by 6 bases and J by 7 bases, and the space between the germline ends is 12 bases. CDR1 is given as SGHTA and CDR2 as FQGTGA, both from the germline V gene. In total, around 600 healthy bone marrow donors made up the cohort. All cohort members were sampled while nominally healthy, although unrecorded immune exposures were likely present. The donor was CMV seronegative and belonged to the group of 320 or so seronegative cohort members. Every donor gave a peripheral blood sample, and the peripheral blood mononuclear cells from that sample were used for TCR beta sequencing. Genomic DNA was extracted from the blood cell samples with the Qiagen DNeasy Blood Extraction Kit. Comments on this clone: Which antigen it targets is not known. No base-level quality is on record; no much larger clone is a single base apart.

The library was obtained by the immunoSEQ multiplex PCR assay. A mixture of 60 forward primers for TCR Vbeta segments and 13 reverse primers for TCR Jbeta segments was used in the multiplex PCR. A multiplex PCR assay on genomic DNA amplified the CDR3 region of rearranged TCR beta genes. On the Illumina HiSeq System, the amplified TCR beta libraries were sequenced as 87-base-pair reads. The original methods were these. A later analysis tallied 75 million to 85 million unique TCR beta chains across the 666 repertoires, and approximately 11 million of those chains were shared by two or more donors. Raw reads were error-corrected and collapsed into unique sequences by a nearest-neighbor algorithm in which closely related sequences were merged to remove PCR and sequencing errors. To assign V, D and J gene segments, CDR3 sequences were aligned to IMGT reference sequences. For a sequence to be retained, a match of at least six nucleotides to both a V gene segment and a J gene segment was required. A rearrangement was called productive if the CDR3 had no stop codons and remained in frame with V and J, and every other rearrangement was called non-productive. Following IMGT convention, CDR3 was defined as the stretch from the second conserved V-encoded cysteine to the conserved J-encoded phenylalanine. Sequences without an unambiguous match to a single V gene segment were excluded from the earlier analysis of 587 of the donors. In an earlier analysis of a few hundred of the donors, a V segment was called functional when productive rearrangements were above 56.7%, and segregating when the standard deviation between donors exceeded 5%. A statistical classification framework was developed to diagnose cytomegalovirus status using the catalog of TCR beta chain sequences. In a later analysis, V and J genes were assigned by comparing TCR nucleotide sequences against IMGT/GENE-DB human TR gene sequences. Using the TCRdist pipeline, a later analysis assigned CDR3 sequences along with most-parsimonious VDJ recombination scenarios. In a later analysis, each TCR beta chain was defined by its CDR3 amino acid sequence together with its V-gene family, and reads without a unique V-gene family were excluded. As a way to deal with suspected cross-contamination and a sequencing artifact, a later analysis dropped 592 nucleotide sequences that were highly shared and had low generation probability. For each public chain, a later analysis derived a clonal expansion index from normalized ranks of inferred template counts within each repertoire. A later analysis computed generation probabilities with a VDJ recombination model fitted to out-of-frame rearrangements, and checked the results against IGoR. In a later analysis, hypergeometric tests were used to score TCR-TCR, TCR-HLA and TCR-CMV co-occurrence, with a repertoire-size bias correction applied to TCR pairs. To estimate false discovery rates, a later analysis permuted the HLA or CMV assignments 20 times. In a later analysis, co-occurring TCRs were grouped using DBSCAN, and TCRdist sequence similarity was added for clustering within HLA-allele-positive subsets. Repertoires with fewer than 30,000 or more than 120,000 public chains, plus five repertoires with anomalous nucleotide sharing, were excluded from co-occurrence clustering. This is the immuneACCESS table as TCRdb keeps it, with only in-frame sequences that have V and J called. A part of the clones is gone; compared with another copy, unresolved V genes explain less than half, and the rest is unexplained. That table supplies the V and J calls and clone size; D and trimming were determined from the DNA. The sample records some 51,000 clones, 77% of which are singletons. The ten largest clones represent 2.5% of the sample.

Broader findings and caveats from the paper: In an earlier analysis of approximately 590 of the donors, most TCR beta V segments appeared in productive rearrangements about 87% or about 30% of the time, broadly matching IMGT annotations. The authors suggested that the approach could potentially be extended to other disease states and immunological phenotypes. A later analysis found that most CMV-associated TCR beta chains appeared HLA-restricted, with HLA associations seemingly driven largely by CMV exposure. Presence/absence analyses assumed roughly uniform sequencing depth across donors, an assumption that may not hold. Correlated functional status among segregating V segments might reflect linkage disequilibrium, but an unknown experimental factor could not be ruled out. Some IMGT-functional V segments, including TRBV6-2 and TRBV6-3, could not be distinguished by the 87-base-pair reads and were therefore excluded. Across donors, most TCR sequences were observed very rarely, whereas some public TCRs were present in many individuals. A later genetic analysis reported fewer N-insertions in productive TCRs among donors in an Asian-associated ancestry cluster than the roughly 700-donor mean. In a later analysis, 16,951 TCR beta sequences were associated with specific HLA alleles at a false discovery rate of 0.05. Several of the top co-occurrence clusters appeared to be linked to parvovirus B19, influenza, CMV and Epstein-Barr virus, according to a later analysis. A later genetic analysis associated a missense DCLRE1C variant with V-gene and J-gene trimming of TCR beta chains, and an independent cohort replicated the association. A later analysis found that TCR association rates varied across HLA loci, with DRB1 alleles showing the most associated TCRs and HLA-C alleles the fewest. Only TCR beta chains were sequenced in this cohort, and the absence of alpha or paired-chain data limited detectable features. Immune exposure information for the cohort was limited to CMV serostatus. A total of around 150 TCR beta chains were listed by the study as associated with cytomegalovirus. A further reported finding was that TCR beta sequences accurately predicted the HLA-A and HLA-B alleles for most subjects in the first cohort. The classifier was reported to diagnose cytomegalovirus status with high specificity and sensitivity in both the original cohort and the validation cohort. The sequencing pipeline was judged likely to have produced a cluster of highly shared sequence variants as a technical artifact. Because counts were too low, seventeen rarely observed V segments, including chromosome 9 orphons, were excluded from the earlier analysis of roughly 580 of the donors. When HLA alleles, especially DR and DQ, strongly co-occurred, TCR associations were difficult to assign to individual alleles. A few of the identified cytomegalovirus-associated TCR beta chains were confirmed in vitro to be specific for cytomegalovirus antigens. Because HLA typing was missing for some donors at each locus, association tests included only the typed subset. A later analysis found that HLA-associated TCR beta chains were more clonally expanded and had lower generation probabilities than equally common non-associated chains.

Source material: PBMCs. The sequence links TRBV7-3 to TRBJ2-2, with TRBD2 tentatively as D gene (6 bases match). This sequence originates from a female donor in good health and CMV-seronegative. For the CDR3, the sequence is CASRDRRGGELFF. The DNA is TGTGCCAGCAGGGATCGGCGGGGCGGGGAGCTGTTTTTT.